The clone carrying this T cell receptor (beta chain) was seen just once. Antigen: not known. Assay used: immunoSEQ multiplex PCR; TCRdb lists only in-frame clones, some missing. The sample lists approximately 100,000 clones; about 87% were seen once. Deletions cut 7 bases from V and 0 bases from J, with 13 bases between. CDR1 is MNHNY, CDR2 SVGAGI, per germline (reference sequence). This CDR3 has 15 residues. The sample belongs to a study of T cell responses to AZD1222 COVID-19 vaccine. Study conclusions and caveats: It should be noted that donors were predominantly white British and more often female, and clonal diversity was possibly underestimated. Spike-specific TCR breadth and depth grew following two AZD1222 doses.

The genes are TRBV6-6 and TRBJ1-3, with a weak D call TRBD1 (6 bases). The sample here was peripheral blood, taken on day 0 of AZD1222 vaccination. The receptor comes from an adult in good health. This CDR3 reads CASNTQGNSGNTIYF. The CDR3 bases are TGTGCCAGCAATACACAGGGCAACTCTGGAAACACCATATATTTT.